These 8 T cell receptor beta chains originate from one sample sequenced in a study of blood T cell repertoires in COVID-19. The data were produced by immunoSEQ multiplex PCR, yet TCRdb's version contains in-frame clones alone and is incomplete. The sample includes roughly 100,000 clones, around 87% of them seen just once. Sequencing was performed on peripheral blood. All receptors come from a woman in her 30s with acute or convalescent COVID-19.

The chain recombines TRBV5-8 with TRBJ1-1; D ambiguous. This CDR3 region has 16 residues. V gave up 0 bases and J gave up 0 bases, with 12 bases separating them. Germline lookup yields CDR1 SGHTS and CDR2 YDEGEE. Written as DNA, the CDR3 is TGTGCCAGCAGCTTGGTACAGCTGGGTATGAACACTGAAGCTTTCTTT. This translates into CASSLVQLGMNTEAFF.

The V gene is TRBV7-2, the J gene TRBJ2-2; 12 bases agree with TRBD2. This CDR3 region has 19 residues. Germline CDR1 is SGHTA and CDR2 is FQGNSA. V was clipped by 2 bases and J by 0 bases; unmatched bases: 7. CDR3 protein: CASSLWPSGGAPNTGELFF. The CDR3 DNA reads as TGTGCCAGCAGCTTATGGCCTAGCGGGGGGGCGCCGAACACCGGGGAGCTGTTTTTT.

This chain connects TRBV27 to TRBJ2-2, with 7 nucleotides matching TRBD1. CDR1 and CDR2 from the germline V gene are MNHEY and SMNVEV (reference sequence). Trimming took 8 bases from V and 5 from J; bases not matched to a gene: 17. The CDR3 totals 17 residues. The DNA for the CDR3 is TGTGCCAGCTCCGGTTGGGCAGGGGGTTATTGGACCGGGGAGCTGTTTTTT. Protein product: CASSGWAGGYWTGELFF.

This rearrangement joins TRBV11-2 to TRBJ1-2; D perhaps matches TRBD1 (5 bases). V shed 1 base and J shed 7 bases, with 10 bases lying between them. The CDR3 loop spans 13 amino acids. Germline loops: CDR1 SGHAT, CDR2 FQNNGV. CDR3 protein: CASSLVVGGGYTF. The CDR3 DNA reads TGTGCCAGCAGCTTAGTCGTCGGGGGTGGCTACACCTTC.

V is TRBV2 and J is TRBJ2-1, with 8 positions matching TRBD2. The CDR3 is 14 amino acids. The junction had 3 bases not matched to a gene; V was cut back by 7 bases and J by 1 base. Germline lookup yields CDR1 SNHLY and CDR2 FYNNEI. CDR3 residues: CASMAGGSYNEQFF. The CDR3 DNA is TGTGCCAGCATGGCGGGGGGTTCCTACAATGAGCAGTTCTTC. The full variable domain, with the rest looked up from reference TRBV2 and TRBJ2-1, is EPEVTQTPSHQVTQMGQEVILRCVPISNHLYFYWYRQILGQKVEFLVSFYNNEISEKSEIFDDQFSVERPDGSNFTLKIRSTKLEDSAMYFCASMAGGSYNEQFFGPGTRLTVL.

V is TRBV5-1 and J is TRBJ2-1; 8 bases match TRBD1. The trim removed 6 bases at V and 9 bases at J, leaving 14 bases unmatched. Germline CDR1 reads SGHRS; CDR2 reads YFSETQ. CDR3 length: 15 residues. CDR3 sequence: CASTYLGQGAVEQFF. The CDR3 region has the DNA TGCGCCAGCACCTACCTAGGGCAGGGGGCGGTTGAGCAGTTCTTC.

The chain links TRBV5-6 to TRBJ1-5, with D possibly matching TRBD1 (6 bases). The CDR3 has 15 residues. The V gene lost 4 bases and the J gene lost 7 bases, with 18 bases spanning the gap. The germline V gene encodes CDR1 SGHDT and CDR2 YYEEEE. The CDR3 loop is CASSQARGGGQPQHF. CDR3 in DNA: TGTGCCAGCAGCCAAGCTAGGGGGGGAGGCCAGCCCCAGCATTTT.

The rearrangement uses TRBV27 and TRBJ1-5; D not resolved. Trimming took 4 bases from V and 2 from J, leaving 27 bases between them. The CDR3 spans 20 residues. CDR1 and CDR2 from the germline V gene are MNHEY and SMNVEV (reference sequence). CDR3 DNA: TGTGCCAGCAGTTCCCTCGGGGTCAGAAATTTGAATTATGGCAATCAGCCCCAGCATTTT. This gives the protein CASSSLGVRNLNYGNQPQHF.